This is a list of T cell receptor beta chains from one sample in a study of PD-1 blockade in mismatch repair-deficient tumors. Assay: immunoSEQ multiplex PCR; the TCRdb copy retains only in-frame clones and omits some. The sample records 15,000 or so clones, roughly 84% being singletons. The source was PBMCs, collected roughly 23 weeks after starting pembrolizumab. These TCRs come from an adult with mismatch repair-deficient cancer. The CDR3 runs from the conserved cysteine through the conserved F or W. The order of the fields is clone size, D gene, J gene, V gene, CDR3 DNA, CDR3 protein. A D gene is named only where the DNA matches it firmly. Only some rows state a clone size, as once, few, many or a class for expanded clones.

size: NA
D: NA
J: TRBJ1-2
V: TRBV2
DNA: TGTGCCAGCAGTGAATTGAGGGTACCTAACTATGGCTACACCTTC
CDR3: CASSELRVPNYGYTF

size: few
D: NA
J: TRBJ2-7
V: TRBV27
DNA: TGTGCGTCGGGAGCGGTTACCTACGAGCAGTACTTC
CDR3: CASGAVTYEQYF

size: NA
D: NA
J: TRBJ2-2
V: TRBV5-6
DNA: TGTGCCAGCAGCTTGGGCTCACTGAGCGGCGGGGAGCTGTTTTTT
CDR3: CASSLGSLSGGELFF

size: NA
D: TRBD1
J: TRBJ1-4
V: TRBV5-1
DNA: TGCGCCAGCAGCTCGGGGACAGTTAATGAAAAACTGTTTTTT
CDR3: CASSSGTVNEKLFF

size: NA
D: TRBD2
J: TRBJ2-4
V: TRBV7-2
DNA: TGTGCCAGCAGCCGCGCTGCTAGCGGGAGCCACATTCAGTACTTC
CDR3: CASSRAASGSHIQYF

size: NA
D: TRBD2
J: TRBJ2-2
V: TRBV12-5
DNA: TGTGCTAGTGGTTTTTTGCTAGCGGGGGAGGGGGAGCTGTTTTTT
CDR3: CASGFLLAGEGELFF

size: NA
D: TRBD1
J: TRBJ2-5
V: TRBV5-1
DNA: TGCGCCAGCAGTCATGACAGGGGCGGTGAGACCCAGTACTTC
CDR3: CASSHDRGGETQYF

size: NA
D: TRBD1
J: TRBJ2-3
V: TRBV7-9
DNA: TGTGCCAGCAGCTTCAGGGGGCTTGGAGATACGCAGTATTTT
CDR3: CASSFRGLGDTQYF

size: NA
D: TRBD1
J: TRBJ1-1
V: TRBV5-1
DNA: TGCGCCAGCAGCCCCCGGGACAGGGAAGAAATTTTCTTT
CDR3: CASSPRDREEIFF

size: NA
D: TRBD2
J: TRBJ2-1
V: TRBV5-1
DNA: TGCGCCAGCTGGGCTAGCGGGAGCGATGAGCAGTTCTTC
CDR3: CASWASGSDEQFF

size: NA
D: NA
J: TRBJ2-7
V: TRBV28
DNA: TGTGCCAGCAGTTCCCTCAGGGGATTGGACGAGCAGTACTTC
CDR3: CASSSLRGLDEQYF

size: NA
D: NA
J: TRBJ1-2
V: TRBV18
DNA: TGTGCCAGCTCACCAGAGGACTTAGGCTATGGCTACACCTTC
CDR3: CASSPEDLGYGYTF

size: NA
D: TRBD2
J: TRBJ2-1
V: TRBV5-1
DNA: TGCGCCAGCAGCTTAACTAGCGACTACAATGAGCAGTTCTTC
CDR3: CASSLTSDYNEQFF

size: NA
D: TRBD1
J: TRBJ2-3
V: TRBV7-2
DNA: TGTGCCAGCAGCAACCAGGGACAGATAAGCACAGATACGCAGTATTTT
CDR3: CASSNQGQISTDTQYF

size: NA
D: NA
J: TRBJ1-5
V: TRBV28
DNA: TGTGCCAGCAGTCTGCTAGGACTGAGTAGCAATCAGCCCCAGCATTTT
CDR3: CASSLLGLSSNQPQHF

size: NA
D: TRBD1
J: TRBJ1-1
V: TRBV5-1
DNA: TGCGCCAGCAGCCCGGACAGGGCGGGATGGAACACTGAAGCTTTCTTT
CDR3: CASSPDRAGWNTEAFF

size: NA
D: TRBD1
J: TRBJ2-7
V: TRBV29-1
DNA: TGCAGCGCTGGGACAGGGGCCGAGCAGTACTTC
CDR3: CSAGTGAEQYF

size: few
D: TRBD2
J: TRBJ2-7
V: TRBV19
DNA: TGTGCCACCCATGGGACTAGCGGGAGTATCTACGAGCAGTACTTC
CDR3: CATHGTSGSIYEQYF

size: NA
D: TRBD1
J: TRBJ2-2
V: TRBV18
DNA: TGTGCCAGCTCACCAAGGACAGGGGGCGAGACCGGGGAGCTGTTTTTT
CDR3: CASSPRTGGETGELFF

size: NA
D: NA
J: TRBJ1-5
V: TRBV28
DNA: TGTGCCAGCAGTTTAGAATCAGGGGAAGTCGATCAGCCCCAGCATTTT
CDR3: CASSLESGEVDQPQHF

size: NA
D: TRBD2
J: TRBJ2-2
V: TRBV5-1
DNA: TGCGCCAGCAGCTTCCTGGGACTAGCGGGCACCGGGGAGCTGTTTTTT
CDR3: CASSFLGLAGTGELFF

size: NA
D: TRBD1
J: TRBJ1-4
V: TRBV7-9
DNA: TGTGCCAGCAGCTTACTCGACAGGGGTGCTAATGAAAAACTGTTTTTT
CDR3: CASSLLDRGANEKLFF

size: NA
D: TRBD2
J: TRBJ2-2
V: TRBV5-1
DNA: TGCGCCAGCAGCGGAACTAGCGGGAGGTTCACCGGGGAGCTGTTTTTT
CDR3: CASSGTSGRFTGELFF